This TCR beta chain comes out of a study of T cell responses to AZD1222 COVID-19 vaccine. TCRdb's copy holds only in-frame clones and misses some; the assay was immunoSEQ multiplex PCR. The profile shows around 120,000 clones, approximately 91% of them singletons. CDR1 is SNHLY and CDR2 is FYNNEI in the germline V gene. Trimming cost V 6 bases and J 6 bases; bases outside gene matches: 7. The CDR3 contains 14 residues. The TCR sequence derives from an adult in good health. Sequenced here: peripheral blood, sampled on day 0 of AZD1222 vaccination. The chain combines TRBV2 with TRBJ1-4, with 7 bases lining up with TRBD1. The CDR3 protein is CASRSTGVDEKLFF. The CDR3 DNA follows: TGTGCCAGCAGGTCTACAGGGGTGGATGAAAAACTGTTTTTT.